This T cell receptor (beta chain) was captured in a study of cytomegalovirus exposure and HLA in healthy donors. Participants comprised healthy donors of bone marrow. With V trimmed by 1 base and J by 3 bases, 12 bases remained unmatched. Looked up from germline, CDR1 is SGHAT and CDR2 is FQNNGV. The CDR3 extends over 17 amino acids. 60 Vbeta and 13 Jbeta primers were used in PCR. Method: immunoSEQ multiplex PCR; TCRdb's copy keeps in-frame clones and lacks some. This table holds around 190,000 clones, 60% to 80% found once. Sequencing used PBMCs. The TCR comes from a man between 60 and 75 years old in good health and CMV-seronegative. V usage is TRBV11-2 and J usage is TRBJ2-7, with 7 bases lining up with TRBD2. CDR3 coding DNA: TGTGCCAGCAGCTTAGCCCCCACGGGGGGAGGTATCTACGAGCAGTACTTC. It codes for CASSLAPTGGGIYEQYF.